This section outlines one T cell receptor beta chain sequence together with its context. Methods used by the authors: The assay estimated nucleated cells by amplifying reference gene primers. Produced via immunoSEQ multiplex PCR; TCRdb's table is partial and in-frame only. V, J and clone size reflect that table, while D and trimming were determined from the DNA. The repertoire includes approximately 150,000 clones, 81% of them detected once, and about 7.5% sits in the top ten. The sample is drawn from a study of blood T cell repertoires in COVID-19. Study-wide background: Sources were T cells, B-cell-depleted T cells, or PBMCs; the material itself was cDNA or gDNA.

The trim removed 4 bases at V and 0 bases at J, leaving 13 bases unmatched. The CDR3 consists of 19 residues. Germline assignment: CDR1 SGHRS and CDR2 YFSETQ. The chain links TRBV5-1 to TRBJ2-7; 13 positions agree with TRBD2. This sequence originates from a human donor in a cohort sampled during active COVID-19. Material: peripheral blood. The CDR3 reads CASSVPGTSGTIPSYEQYF. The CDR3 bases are TGCGCCAGCAGCGTCCCCGGGACTAGCGGGACTATCCCCTCCTACGAGCAGTACTTC. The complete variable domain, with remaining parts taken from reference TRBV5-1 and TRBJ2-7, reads KAGVTQTPRYLIKTRGQQVTLSCSPISGHRSVSWYQQTPGQGLQFLFEYFSETQRNKGNFPGRFSGRQFSNSRSEMNVSTLELGDSALYLCASSVPGTSGTIPSYEQYFGPGTRLTVT.